Each of the 6 T cell receptor beta chains below was sequenced from the same sample in a study of T-cell reconstitution after alpha-beta-depleted transplantation in children. It was with unique molecular identifiers that the TCRbeta library was prepared. TCRdb fed the PCR reads into MiXCR, producing one record per CDR3 protein. The top ten hold around 2% of the sample, which has approximately 500,000 distinct CDR3 sequences, about 10% seen once. The sequenced sample was PBMCs, obtained before TCRalphabeta/CD19-depleted stem cell transplant. All receptors come from a child under 10 years old with inherited bone marrow failure, due to receive a stem cell transplant.

This clonotype was observed at least ten times. The genes are TRBV7-2 and TRBJ2-7, with D tentatively TRBD2 (6 bases). CDR3 size: 13 residues. Trimming removed 6 bases at V and 3 bases at J, with 12 bases between. CDR1 is SGHTA, CDR2 FQGNSA, per germline. The CDR3 region has the DNA TGTGCCAGCAGTTTGGACTATTTCTACGAGCAGTACTTC. This gives the protein CASSLDYFYEQYF.

This clonotype was seen a few times. The V gene is TRBV18, the J gene TRBJ2-1; perhaps TRBD2 as D (5 bases). CDR1 is KGHSH, CDR2 LQKENI, per germline. The CDR3 spans 15 residues. Trimming shortened V by 0 bases and J by 4 bases, and 10 bases separated the two germline ends. CDR3 DNA: TGTGCCAGCTCACCACCTTTCTGGACTTACAATGAGCAGTTCTTC. Encoded protein: CASSPPFWTYNEQFF.

This clonotype was seen many times. The CDR3 coding sequence is TGTGCCAGCAGCTTAAGACCCCTCGGGACTGCATCATACGAGCAGTACTTC. It codes for CASSLRPLGTASYEQYF. The chain employs TRBV7-8 and TRBJ2-7, with a weak D call TRBD2 (6 bases). Germline CDR1 and CDR2: SGHVS and FQNEAQ. This CDR3 is built from 17 residues. V dropped 2 bases and J dropped 4 bases, with 21 bases sitting between them.

This clonotype occurred a few times. The chain recombines TRBV5-1 with TRBJ2-1; 14 bases agree with TRBD2. Germline V lookup: CDR1 SGHRS, CDR2 YFSETQ. The CDR3 sequence is 16 residues long. Trimming took 4 bases from V and 5 from J; bases not matched to a gene: 5. CDR3 sequence reads: CASSHGTSGRDNEQFF. CDR3 bases: TGCGCCAGCAGCCACGGGACTAGCGGGAGAGACAATGAGCAGTTCTTC.

This clonotype was counted ten times or more. This rearrangement joins TRBV6-5 to TRBJ2-3, with D unresolved. V was shortened by 2 bases and J by 4 bases, with 10 bases between the two germline ends. The CDR3 spans 14 residues. Per germline, CDR1 MNHEY and CDR2 SVGAGI. The CDR3 is CASSYMRGPDTQYF. CDR3 nucleotide sequence: TGTGCCAGCAGTTACATGAGAGGTCCAGATACGCAGTATTTT.

This clonotype was counted only a few times. CDR3 coding DNA: TGTGCCAGCAGCCAAGAGAAGATGGGAGGGGGACTTTACGAGCAGTACTTC. It yields the protein CASSQEKMGGGLYEQYF. V gene TRBV4-2 combines with J gene TRBJ2-7, with D possibly TRBD2 on 7 matching bases. The CDR3 consists of 17 residues. Germline V gene lookup returns CDR1 LGHNA and CDR2 YNFKEQ. The V end lost 0 bases, the J end lost 4 bases, and 19 bases lay between the germline ends.